This passage covers 26 T cell receptor beta chains from one sample sequenced in a study of response to subunit inactivated influenza vaccine. TCRdb re-derived calls from the RT-PCR reads in MiXCR, one entry per CDR3 protein. The data hold about 780,000 distinct CDR3 sequences, with about 18% observed a single time. The sample in question was PBMCs from blood, obtained roughly 5 days after vaccination. The receptors were gathered from a man aged 50 or older who received an inactivated influenza vaccine.

In this sample, this clonotype turned up a few times. The J gene is TRBJ1-6, the V gene TRBV7-8; no firm D call. This CDR3 contains 15 residues. The V and J ends lost 3 bases and 14 bases respectively, with 20 bases between them. Germline V gene data show CDR1 as SGHVS and CDR2 as FQNEAQ. CDR3 in DNA: TGTGCCAGCAGCTTGGGCCACGGAGCGGGTTTTTCCCTCCACTTT. It yields the protein CASSLGHGAGFSLHF.

This chain joins TRBV15 and TRBJ2-7, with 7 bases fitting TRBD2. Germline loops: CDR1 LNHNV, CDR2 YYDKDF (reference sequence). The CDR3 runs to 15 residues. J was trimmed by 1 base and V by 1 base; bases with no gene match: 4. CDR3 sequence reads: CATSRVRGSSYEQYF. In nucleotides, the CDR3 is TGTGCCACCAGCAGAGTGCGGGGGAGTTCCTACGAGCAGTACTTC.

This chain uses TRBV2 with TRBJ2-7; possible D gene TRBD2, 5 bases. Trimming removed 6 bases at V and 3 bases at J, with 12 bases between. Germline V gene sequence: CDR1 SNHLY, CDR2 FYNNEI. The CDR3 consists of 13 residues. CDR3 bases: TGTGCCAGCAGGCCAAGCGGAGACTACGAGCAGTACTTC. It codes for CASRPSGDYEQYF. Full variable domain (outside the CDR3, taken from reference TRBV2 and TRBJ2-7): EPEVTQTPSHQVTQMGQEVILRCVPISNHLYFYWYRQILGQKVEFLVSFYNNEISEKSEIFDDQFSVERPDGSNFTLKIRSTKLEDSAMYFCASRPSGDYEQYFGPGTRLTVT.

The chain joins TRBV20-1 to TRBJ1-1, with 7 bases lining up with TRBD1. CDR1 DFQATT and CDR2 SNEGSKA come from the germline V gene (reference sequence). This CDR3 comprises 15 residues. After removal of 3 bases from V and 0 bases from J, the junction contained 7 bases not matched to a gene. The CDR3: CSASDRVWVNTEAFF. The DNA of the CDR3 is TGCAGTGCTAGTGACAGGGTGTGGGTGAACACTGAAGCTTTCTTT.

The chain employs TRBV27 and TRBJ2-1; 13 nucleotides match TRBD2. The trim removed 7 bases at V and 5 bases at J, leaving 14 bases unmatched. Germline values: CDR1 MNHEY, CDR2 SMNVEV (reference sequence). CDR3 length equals 18 residues. CDR3 region: CASTFSGLAGPINNEQFF. The CDR3 nucleotides are TGTGCCAGCACCTTCTCGGGACTAGCGGGGCCCATAAACAATGAGCAGTTCTTC.

This chain links TRBV20-1 with TRBJ2-7; 7 positions match TRBD2. Trimming at V came to 3 bases and at J to 2 bases, leaving 7 bases not matched to a gene. This CDR3 has 14 amino acids. Germline CDR1 and CDR2: DFQATT and SNEGSKA (reference sequence). CDR3 nucleotides: TGCAGTGCTAGTCAACGGGAGGCCCCCTACGAGCAGTACTTC. Protein: CSASQREAPYEQYF.

In its sample, this clonotype was seen a few times. The rearrangement joins TRBV10-3 to TRBJ2-3; D is unresolved. CDR1 is ENHRY and CDR2 is SYGVKD in the germline V gene. The ends were cut back, 4 bases at V and 2 bases at J, with 16 bases in the middle. The CDR3 length is 16 residues. The CDR3 loop is CAISVGPSMVTDTQYF. CDR3 coding DNA: TGTGCCATCAGTGTCGGACCCTCAATGGTCACAGATACGCAGTATTTT.

The chain carries TRBV6-2 or TRBV6-3 and TRBJ2-3, with 8 nucleotides matching TRBD2. Germline CDR1 and CDR2: MNHEY and SVGEGT. The CDR3 length is 14 residues. Trimming cost V 6 bases and J 10 bases; bases outside gene matches: 12. The CDR3 coding sequence is TGTGCCAGCAGCCAACCCGGGACTAGAGGTCCGCAGTATTTT. Its translation is CASSQPGTRGPQYF.

A note on this clonotype: The conserved final phenylalanine or tryptophan is absent from the CDR3, which likely points to a read error. The rearrangement joins TRBV12-3 or TRBV12-4 to TRBJ2-7; tentatively, D is TRBD1 (6 bases). CDR3 size: 15 residues. The V end lost 2 bases, the J end lost 3 bases, and 14 bases lay between the germline ends. DNA for the CDR3: TGTGCCAGCAGTTTAACGGACAGAGAAAACTACGAGCAGTACCTC. Translating it yields CASSLTDRENYEQYL.

This clonotype appeared a few times. The V and J genes are TRBV27 and TRBJ2-7, with 11 bases that match TRBD2. V shed 5 bases, J shed 3 bases, and the junction held 3 bases outside the gene matches. Germline V lookup: CDR1 MNHEY, CDR2 SMNVEV (reference sequence). The CDR3 runs 14 residues. The CDR3 loop reads CASSRLAGNYEQYF. The DNA of the CDR3 is TGTGCCAGCAGTAGACTAGCGGGGAACTACGAGCAGTACTTC.

This clonotype came up a few times. The J gene is TRBJ2-1, the V gene TRBV15; no definite D call. This CDR3 has 13 residues. The germline V gene encodes CDR1 LNHNV and CDR2 YYDKDF (reference sequence). With 0 bases removed from V and 9 bases from J, the gap between germline ends came to 9 bases. This CDR3 reads CATSRDRLGEQFF. As DNA, the CDR3 is TGTGCCACCAGCAGAGATCGCTTGGGTGAGCAGTTCTTC.

The chain links TRBV4-3 to TRBJ2-6; D uncertain. Germline V gives CDR1 LGHNA, CDR2 YSLEER. This CDR3 is 16 amino acids long. The ends were cut back, 5 bases at V and 0 bases at J, with 11 bases in the middle. As DNA, the CDR3 is TGCGCCAGCAGCTTTCGACCGAGCTCTGGGGCCAACGTCCTGACTTTC. Protein: CASSFRPSSGANVLTF.

The rearrangement links TRBV20-1 to TRBJ2-3; D is undetermined. The V and J ends lost 1 base and 7 bases respectively, with 12 bases between them. The CDR3 spans 13 residues. Germline assignment: CDR1 DFQATT and CDR2 SNEGSKA (reference sequence). CDR3 DNA: TGCAGTGCTAGAGGTTTTCGGGCGTATACGCAGTATTTT. This gives the protein CSARGFRAYTQYF.

The table lists this clonotype with a few counts. The genes are TRBV20-1 and TRBJ2-7; 11 bases line up with TRBD1. Germline V gene data show CDR1 as DFQATT and CDR2 as SNEGSKA (reference sequence). V trimming: 6 bases; J trimming: 6 bases; junction bases outside the gene matches: 13. The CDR3 is made up of 15 amino acids. CDR3 DNA: TGCAGTGCGGAATTCCGGGACAGGGGGTTAGGCGAGCAGTACTTC. Translation gives CSAEFRDRGLGEQYF.

The chain joins TRBV6-5 to TRBJ1-1; D is perhaps TRBD1 (5 bases). CDR3 length equals 16 residues. The V end lost 1 base, the J end lost 5 bases, and 17 bases lay between the germline ends. Germline CDR1 is MNHEY and CDR2 is SVGAGI. The CDR3 coding sequence is TGTGCCAGCAGTTACTTCTCATCGGGGGGGAGGACTGAAGCTTTCTTT. This encodes CASSYFSSGGRTEAFF.

This clonotype was found a few times. The chain links TRBV5-1 to TRBJ1-1; D not resolved. The CDR3 covers 13 residues. The germline V gene has CDR1 SGHRS and CDR2 YFSETQ. The V end was cut by 0 bases, the J end by 6 bases, with 9 bases between. CDR3 sequence: CASSLGEGPEAFF. DNA for the CDR3: TGCGCCAGCAGCTTGGGAGAAGGCCCTGAAGCTTTCTTT.

In its sample, this clonotype was seen many times. The rearrangement joins TRBV7-2 to TRBJ1-2; D not certain. Per germline, CDR1 SGHTA and CDR2 FQGNSA. The CDR3 is 12 amino acids. The V end was cut by 2 bases, the J end by 2 bases, with 3 bases between. The CDR3 coding sequence is TGTGCCAGCAGCTTAACAAACTATGGCTACACCTTC. The encoded protein is CASSLTNYGYTF.

V and J are TRBV27 and TRBJ2-3; D is uncertain. This CDR3 contains 15 residues. The germline V gene has CDR1 MNHEY and CDR2 SMNVEV (reference sequence). Trimming stripped 3 bases from V and 5 bases from J, with 15 bases between. The CDR3 loop is CASSFVRGGGDTQYF. The CDR3 nucleotides are TGTGCCAGCAGTTTCGTGCGAGGCGGCGGAGATACGCAGTATTTT.

This clonotype has just a few counts. V usage is TRBV5-6 and J usage is TRBJ2-7; D is unclear. Looked up from germline, CDR1 is SGHDT and CDR2 is YYEEEE. V lost 5 bases and J lost 6, with 18 bases in between. This CDR3 spans 14 amino acids. DNA for the CDR3: TGTGCCAGCAGTTTCGGAAGGAATTTGATCGAGCAGTACTTC. It is translated as CASSFGRNLIEQYF.

In this sample, this clonotype turned up many times. The chain uses TRBV12-3 or TRBV12-4 and TRBJ2-6; unclear D gene. The germline V and J ends were trimmed by 4 bases and 1 base, with 5 bases remaining between them. The CDR3 has 14 amino acids. Written as DNA, the CDR3 is TGTGCCAGCAGTTATGGATCTGGGGCCAACGTCCTGACTTTC. Translation: CASSYGSGANVLTF.

There are a few counts of this clonotype. The J gene is TRBJ2-5, the V gene TRBV20-1; TRBD1 is a possible D gene (6 bases). CDR3 length equals 15 residues. The germline V gene encodes CDR1 DFQATT and CDR2 SNEGSKA (reference sequence). V lost 3 bases and J lost 1, with 15 bases in between. The CDR3 reads CSARGTPTGQETQYF. As DNA, the CDR3 is TGCAGTGCTAGGGGGACACCGACAGGCCAAGAGACCCAGTACTTC.

This clonotype was seen more than once but under ten times. The chain links TRBV6-5 to TRBJ2-3; 7 positions agree with TRBD1. V dropped 4 bases and J dropped 2; count of bases not matched to a gene: 6. This CDR3 is 15 amino acids long. Germline V gene data show CDR1 as MNHEY and CDR2 as SVGAGI. The CDR3 sequence is CASSSRQGNTDTQYF. The CDR3 DNA reads TGTGCCAGCAGTTCTCGACAGGGTAACACAGATACGCAGTATTTT.

This clonotype was seen repeatedly, ten times or more. This chain connects TRBV7-2 to TRBJ2-1; 9 positions match TRBD2. The CDR3 sequence is 15 residues long. Losses at the gene ends were 7 bases for V and 6 bases for J; bases not matched to a gene: 10. CDR1 and CDR2 from the germline V gene are SGHTA and FQGNSA. CDR3: CASTSGTSNRNEQFF. CDR3 DNA sequence: TGTGCCAGCACCTCCGGGACTAGCAACCGCAATGAGCAGTTCTTC.

The chain joins TRBV7-3 to TRBJ2-1; 8 positions match TRBD2. J gave up 10 bases and V 2 bases, and 13 bases lay outside the gene matches. This CDR3 comprises 16 residues. Germline V gene sequence: CDR1 SGHTA, CDR2 FQGTGA. CDR3 coding DNA: TGTGCCAGCAGCTTATTTAGCGGGACCTCGTCCCAGGAGCAGTTCTTC. It yields the protein CASSLFSGTSSQEQFF. The variable domain in full, with the rest retrieved from reference TRBV7-3 and TRBJ2-1, is GAGVSQTPSNKVTEKGKYVELRCDPISGHTALYWYRQSLGQGPEFLIYFQGTGAADDSGLPNDRFFAVRPEGSVSTLKIQRTERGDSAVYLCASSLFSGTSSQEQFFGPGTRLTVL.

The chain uses TRBV7-8 and TRBJ1-2, with 8 positions matching TRBD1. The V and J ends lost 5 bases and 4 bases, in that order; junction bases with no gene match: 9. Looked up from germline, CDR1 is SGHVS and CDR2 is FQNEAQ. The CDR3 loop spans 15 amino acids. The CDR3 DNA reads as TGTGCCAGCAGCCCAGCTGACAGGGGTCCCTATGGCTACACCTTC. It codes for CASSPADRGPYGYTF.

The rearrangement uses TRBV6-1 and TRBJ1-3; D not certain. The CDR3 extends over 13 amino acids. Trimming left V 5 bases short and J 3 bases short, with 8 bases between. Germline assignment: CDR1 MNHNS and CDR2 SASEGT. The CDR3 DNA is TGTGCCAGCAGTCGGACCGGTGGAAACACCATATATTTT. Translation gives CASSRTGGNTIYF.